This TCR beta chain was found in a study of shared clonotypes between healthy human individuals. Study information: Aged 18 to 49, the donors were a couple of women and a few men.

Method: immunoSEQ multiplex PCR; TCRdb's copy keeps in-frame clones and lacks some. The sample includes about 820,000 clones, roughly 92% of them seen just once. There are 16 residues in the CDR3. V lost 5 bases, J lost 1 base, and 9 bases stayed unmatched. The germline gives CDR1 MNHEY, CDR2 SMNVEV (reference sequence). CD45RO negativity and positive selection for CCR7 defined naive CD8 cells, a population that excluded terminally differentiated effector memory CD45RA+ cells. General study findings and limits: Relative to their counterparts shared across all four donors, non-shared clonotypes exhibited diminished generation probabilities.

In this sample, this clone turned up once. The antigen is unknown. The receptor comes from a man under 40 in good health. The V call is TRBV27, the J call TRBJ1-1, with 8 nucleotides matching TRBD1. Sequenced material: naive CD8+ T cells sorted from blood. CDR3 in DNA: TGTGCCAGCAGTCCAGACCTCAGGGGGCAGAACACTGAAGCTTTCTTT. Protein: CASSPDLRGQNTEAFF.